A single T cell receptor beta chain is shown here with its context. These data belong to a study of metastatic and nonmetastatic thyroid tumors. Trimming took 3 bases from V and 1 from J, leaving 9 bases between them. This CDR3 region has 13 residues. The germline V gene has CDR1 DFQATT and CDR2 SNEGSKA (reference sequence). Each patient came to thyroid surgery without any prior treatment (of any kind). In the authors' workflow: A papillary thyroid cancer distant-metastasis classifier was built from CDR3 differences across clinicopathological groups. TCRdb re-clonotyped the PCR reads via MiXCR. The V and J calls, along with clone size, are taken from TCRdb and not from the paper's own processing. In the table there are tens of thousands of clones, about 15% of which are singletons.

The rearrangement uses TRBV20-1 and TRBJ1-1; D not resolved. Sequencing was carried out using blood. The TCR originated in a female donor with papillary thyroid cancer or a benign thyroid nodule (not recorded which). Some clones in this sample may be carry-over from other donors' samples. The CDR3 DNA follows: TGCAGTGCTAGCGGGTATACGAACACTGAAGCTTTCTTT. It is translated as CSASGYTNTEAFF.